This section outlines one TCR beta chain sequence together with its context. Generated by immunoSEQ multiplex PCR, the TCRdb table keeps only in-frame clones and is missing some. The data show about 160,000 clones, about 80% seen once. The data derive from a study of blood T cell repertoires in COVID-19. J gave up 5 bases and V 1 base, and 6 bases lay outside the gene matches. CDR1 and CDR2 from the germline V gene are SGHTA and FQGNSA. The CDR3 length is 15 residues. The rearrangement joins TRBV7-2 to TRBJ2-5, with TRBD1 matching over 8 bases. Material for sequencing was peripheral blood. The sequence was obtained from a man aged 65 to 79 with acute or convalescent COVID-19. CDR3 protein: CASSLVPGGYETQYF. The CDR3 DNA is TGTGCCAGCAGCTTAGTCCCAGGGGGCTATGAGACCCAGTACTTC.